These T cell receptor beta chains were read from a single sample in a study of cytomegalovirus exposure and HLA in healthy donors. TCRdb keeps only in-frame clones here, not all; method: immunoSEQ multiplex PCR. The repertoire holds tens of thousands of clones, with 75% to 85% as singletons. The sequenced material came from PBMCs. Every receptor here comes from a male donor in good health and CMV-seronegative. CDR3s include the opening cysteine and the closing phenylalanine or tryptophan. A D gene is named only where the DNA matches it firmly. For some rows the clone size is stated as once, few or many, or as a class when expanded; others skip it.

>.|TRBJ2-7|TRBV5-6|TRBD1
CASSLQGSSYEQYF
TGTGCCAGCAGCTTACAGGGGAGCTCCTACGAGCAGTACTTC
>.|TRBJ2-7|TRBV29-1|.
CSVEFGSTTYEQYF
TGCAGCGTCGAATTCGGGAGTACAACCTACGAGCAGTACTTC
>.|TRBJ1-2|TRBV19|.
CASTAGVLNYGYTF
TGTGCCAGTACCGCAGGGGTGCTTAACTATGGCTACACCTTC
>.|TRBJ1-1|TRBV9|TRBD1
CASSVEGAGEAFF
TGTGCCAGCAGCGTAGAGGGGGCGGGTGAAGCTTTCTTT
>.|TRBJ1-6|TRBV27|TRBD1
CASSQPRDRGGNSPLHF
TGTGCCAGCAGTCAACCCAGGGACAGGGGCGGCAATTCACCCCTCCACTTT
>.|TRBJ2-7|TRBV7-9|.
CASSLGQSSYEQYF
TGTGCCAGCAGCCTCGGACAGAGCAGCTACGAGCAGTACTTC
>.|TRBJ1-1|TRBV2|.
CASSAVGGRGRPDTEAFF
TGTGCCAGCAGTGCAGTGGGGGGGAGGGGAAGGCCGGACACTGAAGCTTTCTTT
>.|TRBJ1-2|TRBV19|.
CASSPNSKRGYTF
TGTGCCAGTAGTCCCAACTCAAAGCGGGGCTACACCTTC
>.|TRBJ2-1|TRBV5-1|TRBD1
CASSPGTGRVNEQFF
TGCGCCAGCAGCCCCGGGACAGGGAGGGTCAATGAGCAGTTCTTC
>.|TRBJ2-1|TRBV2|.
CASAVSGVNEQFF
TGTGCCAGCGCCGTATCAGGGGTCAATGAGCAGTTCTTC
>.|TRBJ1-1|TRBV30|.
CAWSRQAEAFF
TGTGCCTGGAGTCGGCAGGCTGAAGCTTTCTTT
>.|TRBJ1-1|TRBV27|.
CASSLGGTTEAFF
TGTGCCAGCAGTTTAGGGGGGACGACTGAAGCTTTCTTT
>.|TRBJ2-7|TRBV5-5|TRBD2
CASSTTPSGHEQYF
TGTGCCAGCAGCACGACGCCTAGCGGGCACGAGCAGTACTTC
>.|TRBJ1-2|TRBV5-1|.
CASSLAGPYGYTF
TGCGCCAGCAGCTTGGCAGGGCCCTATGGCTACACCTTC
>.|TRBJ2-1|TRBV7-9|TRBD1
CASSSRQGSYNEQFF
TGTGCCAGCAGCTCCCGACAGGGTTCCTACAATGAGCAGTTCTTC
>.|TRBJ1-5|TRBV5-3|TRBD1
CARSSITDRGSNQPQHF
TGTGCCAGAAGCTCAATCACCGACAGGGGTAGCAATCAGCCCCAGCATTTT
>.|TRBJ1-3|TRBV9|.
CTSSQEAAGGNTIYF
TGTACCAGCAGCCAGGAAGCGGCTGGTGGAAACACCATATATTTT
>few|TRBJ2-7|TRBV19|TRBD1
CASSTPGQRYEQYF
TGTGCCAGTAGTACCCCGGGACAGAGGTACGAGCAGTACTTC
>.|TRBJ1-6|TRBV11-2|.
CASSLDGTVYNSPLHF
TGTGCCAGCAGCTTAGATGGAACAGTTTATAATTCACCCCTCCACTTT
>.|TRBJ2-1|TRBV10-3|TRBD2
CAAASGAPYNEQFF
TGTGCCGCCGCTAGCGGGGCCCCCTACAATGAGCAGTTCTTC
>.|TRBJ2-1|TRBV7-7|TRBD1
CASSLGTGEGEQFF
TGTGCCAGCAGCTTAGGGACAGGGGAGGGTGAGCAGTTCTTC
>once|TRBJ1-3|TRBV18|.
CASSPPSSRQGPGNTIYF
TGTGCCAGCTCACCACCAAGTTCGAGGCAGGGGCCTGGAAACACCATATATTTT
>few|TRBJ1-2|TRBV7-2|.
CASSLSGSYGYTF
TGTGCCAGCAGCTTGTCAGGATCCTATGGCTACACCTTC
>.|TRBJ2-1|TRBV21-1|.
CASSLQGREQFF
TGTGCCAGCAGCTTACAGGGTCGTGAGCAGTTCTTC
>.|TRBJ1-1|TRBV6-5|.
CASSYRQGSTEAFF
TGTGCCAGCAGTTACCGGCAGGGGAGCACTGAAGCTTTCTTT
>few|TRBJ1-6|TRBV2|TRBD1
CASSLTTGGGSPLHF
TGTGCCAGCAGTCTAACGACAGGGGGCGGGTCACCCCTCCACTTT
>.|TRBJ2-5|TRBV30|.
CAWTSRGGEGLVETQYF
TGTGCCTGGACCTCGAGGGGGGGGGAAGGATTGGTAGAGACCCAGTACTTC
>.|TRBJ2-3|TRBV19|TRBD2
CASSLRTSGGTDTQYF
TGTGCCAGTAGTCTACGGACTAGCGGGGGCACAGATACGCAGTATTTT
>.|TRBJ1-6|TRBV10-3|.
CAISVNRDSPLHF
TGTGCCATCAGTGTTAACAGAGATTCACCCCTCCACTTT
>.|TRBJ2-5|TRBV11-3|.
CASNKIRGGETQYF
TGTGCCAGCAACAAAATCAGGGGCGGGGAGACCCAGTACTTC
>.|TRBJ1-2|TRBV6-6|TRBD1
CASTRTSTGAQDGYTF
TGTGCCAGCACGCGGACCTCGACAGGGGCCCAAGATGGCTACACCTTC
>.|TRBJ1-2|TRBV30|.
CAWISFRDIYGYTF
TGTGCCTGGATATCTTTCCGGGACATCTATGGCTACACCTTC
>.|TRBJ1-2|TRBV6-1|TRBD1
CASSEQGAVDYGYTF
TGTGCCAGCAGTGAGCAGGGGGCAGTAGACTATGGCTACACCTTC
>.|TRBJ2-4|TRBV7-9|.
CASSLDLRGNIQYF
TGTGCCAGCAGCTTAGATCTACGGGGAAACATTCAGTACTTC
>.|TRBJ1-2|TRBV6-5|.
CASSYSGTEYGYTF
TGTGCCAGCAGTTACTCGGGCACTGAATATGGCTACACCTTC
>.|TRBJ1-6|TRBV5-1|TRBD1
CASSLGTGNNSPLHF
TGCGCCAGCAGCTTGGGGACAGGGAATAATTCACCCCTCCACTTT
>.|TRBJ1-4|TRBV2|.
CASTPGVFNEKLFF
TGTGCCAGCACTCCAGGGGTCTTCAATGAAAAACTGTTTTTT
>.|TRBJ2-7|TRBV19|TRBD1
CASSIGRGQGFYEQYF
TGTGCCAGTAGTATAGGACGGGGACAGGGGTTTTACGAGCAGTACTTC
>.|TRBJ2-6|TRBV4-2|TRBD1
CASSQDPLGQVMANVLTF
TGTGCCAGCAGCCAAGATCCCTTGGGACAGGTCATGGCCAACGTCCTGACTTTC
>.|TRBJ1-1|TRBV19|.
CASMGGRNTEAFF
TGTGCCAGTATGGGGGGGAGGAACACTGAAGCTTTCTTT
>.|TRBJ2-1|TRBV10-3|.
CAIGQGSYNEQFF
TGTGCCATCGGGCAGGGGTCCTACAATGAGCAGTTCTTC
>.|TRBJ1-4|TRBV4-3|TRBD1
CASSQDGGTGVEKLFF
TGCGCCAGCAGCCAAGACGGTGGGACAGGGGTTGAAAAACTGTTTTTT
>.|TRBJ2-5|TRBV7-7|.
CASSSYQGFQETQYF
TGTGCCAGCAGCTCGTACCAGGGTTTCCAAGAGACCCAGTACTTC
>.|TRBJ1-1|TRBV19|.
CASSRTANTEAFF
TGTGCCAGTAGTAGGACAGCGAACACTGAAGCTTTCTTT
>.|TRBJ1-4|TRBV4-1|TRBD1
CASSQPGQWNEKLFF
TGCGCCAGCAGCCAGCCGGGACAGTGGAATGAAAAACTGTTTTTT
>.|TRBJ2-5|TRBV4-2|TRBD1
CASSPSRDRGETQYF
TGTGCCAGCAGCCCCTCTCGAGACAGGGGGGAGACCCAGTACTTC
>.|TRBJ2-7|TRBV10-3|TRBD1
CAISGVGQRAYEQYF
TGTGCCATCAGTGGGGTGGGACAGCGAGCCTACGAGCAGTACTTC
>once|TRBJ2-5|TRBV5-1|TRBD2
CASSQASGGGGETQYF
TGCGCCAGCAGCCAAGCTAGCGGGGGAGGAGGAGAGACCCAGTACTTC
>few|TRBJ2-1|TRBV11-3|.
CASSLQAVNEQFF
TGTGCCAGCAGCTTACAAGCTGTCAATGAGCAGTTCTTC
>.|TRBJ2-7|TRBV5-6|.
CASSSTGSYEQYF
TGTGCCAGCAGCTCGACGGGTTCCTACGAGCAGTACTTC
>.|TRBJ1-4|TRBV15|.
CATSSGGTNEKLFF
TGTGCCACCAGCAGCGGCGGAACTAATGAAAAACTGTTTTTT
>.|TRBJ1-5|TRBV2|TRBD1
CASSGTGGQPQHF
TGTGCCAGCAGTGGGACAGGTGGCCAGCCCCAGCATTTT
>.|TRBJ2-3|TRBV14|TRBD1
CASSRQGPTDTQYF
TGTGCCAGCAGCCGACAGGGTCCCACAGATACGCAGTATTTT